One sample yielded the 2 T cell receptor beta chains listed below, sequenced in a study of identifying expanded T cells in peripheral blood. Assay: immunoSEQ multiplex PCR; the TCRdb copy retains only in-frame clones and omits some. The sample includes tens of thousands of clones, 84% of them seen just once. Sample: blood. The receptor set was obtained from a person aged 18 to 70 in good health.

The rearrangement uses TRBV7-8 and TRBJ1-4, with a possible D match to TRBD1 (5 bases). There are 16 residues in the CDR3. Between the trimmed V and J ends, which lost 4 bases and 8 bases, there was a span of 20 bases. Germline values: CDR1 SGHVS, CDR2 FQNEAQ. The CDR3 DNA reads as TGTGCCAGCAGCTCCCATGGCGTCAGGGAGGGAGAAAAACTGTTTTTT. Translation: CASSSHGVREGEKLFF.

The genes are TRBV27 and TRBJ2-5; 7 nucleotides align to TRBD2. CDR3 length: 13 residues. Germline trimming cut 5 bases from V and 4 bases from J; bases unmatched to any gene: 4. Germline values: CDR1 MNHEY, CDR2 SMNVEV (reference sequence). CDR3 sequence (DNA): TGTGCCAGCAGTAAGGAGCGGGGAGAGACCCAGTACTTC. It codes for CASSKERGETQYF.